One and the same sample provided the 32 T cell receptor beta chains below, sequenced in a study of T-cell reconstitution after alpha-beta-depleted transplantation in children. Library preparation (for TCRbeta) was performed with unique molecular identifiers. TCRdb reanalysed the PCR reads using MiXCR and keeps one entry per CDR3 protein. The profile shows some 200,000 distinct CDR3 sequences, approximately 10% of them singletons. The source was PBMCs from the stem cell graft donor, collected from the stem cell graft. These receptor sequences come from a human donor who donated a stem cell graft to a child with acute lymphoblastic leukemia.

This clonotype was observed at least ten times. The rearrangement uses TRBV14 and TRBJ2-3; 11 nucleotides align to TRBD2. V gave up 0 bases and J gave up 4 bases; unmatched junction bases: 6. CDR3 length: 17 amino acids. The germline CDR1 and CDR2 sequences are SGHDN and FVKESK. The DNA for the CDR3 is TGTGCCAGCAGCCAAGATCTGACTAGCGGGGTCCCAGATACGCAGTATTTT. Its translation is CASSQDLTSGVPDTQYF. Together with reference TRBV14 and TRBJ2-3, the CDR3 gives the full variable domain: EAGVTQFPSHSVIEKGQTVTLRCDPISGHDNLYWYRRVMGKEIKFLLHFVKESKQDESGMPNNRFLAERTGGTYSTLKVQPAELEDSGVYFCASSQDLTSGVPDTQYFGPGTRLTVL.

Ten or more counts support this clonotype. This chain links TRBV6-4 with TRBJ2-3; 8 nucleotides match TRBD1. The germline gives CDR1 MRHNA, CDR2 SNTAGT. Unmatched junction bases numbered 8, after V lost 2 bases and J lost 4 bases. CDR3 length: 16 residues. CDR3 sequence (DNA): TGTGCCAGCAGTGACGGACAGGGCTTCTTCGCAGATACGCAGTATTTT. This translates into CASSDGQGFFADTQYF.

This clonotype has only a few counts. The rearrangement links TRBV12-3 or TRBV12-4 to TRBJ2-2, with D perhaps matching TRBD1 (6 bases). V was trimmed by 7 bases and J by 6 bases, leaving 15 bases between them. The CDR3 contains 14 residues. The CDR3 bases are TGTGCCAGCACTAAGGACAGCTCGGCCGGGGAGCTGTTTTTT. Translated, it gives CASTKDSSAGELFF.

This clonotype was seen only a few times. The V gene is TRBV7-6, the J gene TRBJ2-5; the D gene is possibly TRBD1 (5 bases). V was shortened by 6 bases and J by 5 bases, with 22 bases between the two germline ends. This CDR3 region has 16 residues. Germline V gene data show CDR1 as SGHVS and CDR2 as FNYEAQ. For the CDR3, the DNA is TGTGCCAGCAGAGGCGTCAAGGAAGGGGAATGGGAGACCCAGTACTTC. It specifies CASRGVKEGEWETQYF.

This clonotype was observed many times. This rearrangement joins TRBV12-3 or TRBV12-4 to TRBJ2-1, with no clear D. The CDR3 spans 13 residues. Trimming took off 6 bases at V and 4 bases at J, with 10 bases between the two ends. DNA for the CDR3: TGTGCCAGCAGCCCGATCGGGTACAATGAGCAGTTCTTC. It specifies CASSPIGYNEQFF.

This clonotype was observed a few times. This sequence joins TRBV12-3 or TRBV12-4 and TRBJ2-1, with a weak D call TRBD1 (5 bases). Trimming took off 6 bases at V and 12 bases at J, with 12 bases between the two ends. This CDR3 region has 11 residues. CDR3: CASRDSVGQFF. In DNA form, the CDR3 reads TGTGCCAGCAGAGACAGTGTAGGGCAGTTCTTC.

This clonotype was seen many times. This chain connects TRBV6-5 to TRBJ1-2; D is undetermined. Per germline, CDR1 MNHEY and CDR2 SVGAGI. This CDR3 contains 13 residues. V shed 2 bases and J shed 4 bases, with 8 bases lying between them. Here the CDR3 reads CASSYLESYGYTF. The DNA of the CDR3 is TGTGCCAGCAGTTACCTCGAGAGCTATGGCTACACCTTC.

There are a few counts of this clonotype. This sequence joins TRBV5-5 and TRBJ1-2; tentative D call: TRBD1 (6 bases). This CDR3 spans 15 amino acids. The germline CDR1 and CDR2 sequences are SGHKS and YYEKEE (reference sequence). V lost 2 bases to trimming and J lost 2 bases, with 13 bases between them. The CDR3, as DNA: TGTGCCAGCAGCTTAACTCAGGGGACCAACTATGGCTACACCTTC. It encodes CASSLTQGTNYGYTF.

This clonotype has only a few counts. V is TRBV20-1 and J is TRBJ1-1; D is unclear. Germline V gives CDR1 DFQATT, CDR2 SNEGSKA (reference sequence). Trimming took off 1 base at V and 6 bases at J, with 9 bases between the two ends. This CDR3 spans 12 amino acids. CDR3 region: CSARGGSAEAFF. The CDR3 nucleotides read TGCAGTGCTAGAGGGGGAAGCGCTGAAGCTTTCTTT.

The CDR3 DNA reads as TGTGCCAGCAGTCCTTGGGGCACCGGGGAGCTGTTTTTT. Translating it yields CASSPWGTGELFF. V and J are TRBV7-6 and TRBJ2-2; D remains unclear. Germline V gene lookup returns CDR1 SGHVS and CDR2 FNYEAQ. Trimming stripped 6 bases from V and 4 bases from J, with 9 bases between. The CDR3 extends over 13 amino acids.

The V and J genes are TRBV20-1 and TRBJ2-7; D assignment may be TRBD1 or TRBD2 (5 bases each). The length of the CDR3 is 15 residues. Per germline, CDR1 DFQATT and CDR2 SNEGSKA (reference sequence). Trimming stripped 1 base from V and 2 bases from J, with 15 bases between. CDR3 sequence: CSARVPFGTPYEQYF. The CDR3 region has the DNA TGCAGTGCTAGAGTCCCGTTCGGGACCCCCTACGAGCAGTACTTC.

Here the CDR3 DNA reads TGTGCCAGCAGCACCCAGGGGGTGCTTTACGAGCAGTACTTC. Translation gives CASSTQGVLYEQYF. The chain couples TRBV6-1 to TRBJ2-7; the match to TRBD1 covers 7 bases. The V and J ends lost 6 bases and 4 bases, in that order; junction bases with no gene match: 9. This CDR3 comprises 14 residues. Germline V gene lookup returns CDR1 MNHNS and CDR2 SASEGT.

This clonotype came up many times. CDR3 DNA: TGTGCCAGCAGCTCCCAGGGGCTTTTAAAAGAGACCCAGTACTTC. Encoded protein: CASSSQGLLKETQYF. The genes are TRBV5-4 and TRBJ2-5, with a possible D match to TRBD1 (6 bases). The V end lost 3 bases, the J end lost 3 bases, and 15 bases lay between the germline ends. CDR1 and CDR2 (germline): SGHNT, YYREEE (reference sequence). This CDR3 spans 15 amino acids.

The rearrangement joins TRBV12-3 or TRBV12-4 to TRBJ1-1, with a tentative D call TRBD1 (6 bases). V shed 7 bases and J shed 3 bases, with 12 bases lying between them. The CDR3 has 13 amino acids. CDR3 region: CASMPQGYTEAFF. The CDR3 bases are TGTGCCAGCATGCCACAGGGATACACTGAAGCTTTCTTT.

CDR3 amino acids: CSARIGRRTSGGDLYNEQFF. The CDR3 nucleotides are TGCAGTGCTAGAATTGGACGTAGGACTAGCGGGGGGGATCTCTACAATGAGCAGTTCTTC. V usage is TRBV20-1 and J usage is TRBJ2-1, with TRBD2 identical over 15 bases. This CDR3 region has 20 residues. The V gene's germline CDR1 is DFQATT and CDR2 SNEGSKA (reference sequence). V was clipped by 2 bases and J by 3 bases; unmatched bases: 14.

This chain links TRBV12-3 or TRBV12-4 with TRBJ2-7, with 9 nucleotides matching TRBD2. The CDR3 totals 17 residues. J lost 5 bases, V lost 4 bases, and 15 bases had no gene match. Here the CDR3 reads CASSSPAGGGGADEQYF. The CDR3 coding sequence is TGTGCCAGCAGTTCCCCAGCCGGGGGCGGGGGGGCGGACGAGCAGTACTTC.

The chain carries TRBV7-8 and TRBJ2-1; D remains ambiguous. This CDR3 has 13 amino acids. Germline V gives CDR1 SGHVS, CDR2 FQNEAQ. V was pared by 5 bases and J by 4 bases, with 9 bases between. In nucleotides, the CDR3 is TGTGCCAGCAGCCCGCCCAGGTACAATGAGCAGTTCTTC. Amino acids: CASSPPRYNEQFF.

The chain has TRBV27 and TRBJ1-1; 11 bases align to TRBD1. The CDR3 contains 16 residues. Trimming removed 5 bases from V and 6 bases from J; junction bases left unmatched: 11. The V gene's germline CDR1 is MNHEY and CDR2 SMNVEV (reference sequence). The CDR3 loop is CASSPAGQGVKAEAFF. The CDR3 nucleotides are TGTGCCAGCAGTCCAGCGGGACAGGGGGTAAAGGCTGAAGCTTTCTTT.

This chain uses TRBV6-4 with TRBJ2-3; 11 bases are a match to TRBD2. Per the germline V gene, CDR1 is MRHNA and CDR2 is SNTAGT. V trimming: 4 bases; J trimming: 0 bases; junction bases outside the gene matches: 6. The CDR3 is made up of 17 amino acids. This CDR3 is CASSATSGGGSTDTQYF. CDR3 in DNA: TGTGCCAGCAGTGCCACTAGCGGGGGAGGAAGCACAGATACGCAGTATTTT.

This chain uses TRBV12-3 or TRBV12-4 with TRBJ1-1, with 7 bases matching TRBD1. The CDR3 loop spans 15 amino acids. The trim removed 2 bases at V and 1 base at J, leaving 4 bases unmatched. DNA for the CDR3: TGTGCCAGCAGTTTACAGGGGGAGGCGAACACTGAAGCTTTCTTT. The encoded protein is CASSLQGEANTEAFF.

This clonotype was seen repeatedly, ten times or more. The genes are TRBV24-1 and TRBJ2-2; D gene ambiguous. Looked up from germline, CDR1 is KGHDR and CDR2 is SFDVKD. This CDR3 spans 13 amino acids. Trimming took 6 bases from V and 5 from J, leaving 9 bases between them. The DNA of the CDR3 is TGTGCCACCAGTAACCCCGAAACCGGGGAGCTGTTTTTT. Protein product: CATSNPETGELFF.

This clonotype was detected many times. The chain employs TRBV19 and TRBJ1-5; possibly TRBD1 for D (6 bases). The V gene lost 5 bases and the J gene lost 3 bases, with 14 bases spanning the gap. CDR3 size: 15 residues. Germline V gives CDR1 LNHDA, CDR2 SQIVND (reference sequence). The CDR3: CASSAYSGDNQPQHF. In nucleotides, the CDR3 is TGTGCCAGTAGTGCCTATTCAGGGGACAATCAGCCCCAGCATTTT.

The chain carries TRBV12-3 or TRBV12-4 and TRBJ1-2, with TRBD1 as a possible D gene (5 bases). The V gene lost 1 base and the J gene lost 7 bases, with 10 bases spanning the gap. The CDR3 loop spans 13 amino acids. CDR3 amino acids: CASSLGGALGYTF. The CDR3 nucleotides read TGTGCCAGCAGTTTAGGAGGGGCGCTTGGCTACACCTTC.

The CDR3 nucleotides are TGCGCCAGCAGCTCCGCCGAAAGCCGGACAGGGTTAAACACCGGGGAGCTGTTTTTT. Amino acids: CASSSAESRTGLNTGELFF. This chain joins TRBV5-1 and TRBJ2-2; 8 bases agree with TRBD1. Germline loops: CDR1 SGHRS, CDR2 YFSETQ. This CDR3 has 19 residues. Trimming removed 3 bases from V and 2 bases from J; junction bases left unmatched: 15.

This clonotype was seen ten or more times. This CDR3 is CATSSQTLGPSQEQFF. In DNA form, the CDR3 reads TGTGCCACCAGCAGTCAAACCCTGGGACCATCCCAAGAGCAGTTCTTC. The V and J genes are TRBV15 and TRBJ2-1; either TRBD1 or TRBD2 may supply D (5 bases each). CDR3 length equals 16 residues. Germline CDR1 is LNHNV and CDR2 is YYDKDF (reference sequence). With 3 bases removed from V and 10 bases from J, the gap between germline ends came to 22 bases.

This sequence joins TRBV20-1 and TRBJ2-7; 7 bases line up with TRBD2. This CDR3 region has 14 residues. Per germline, CDR1 DFQATT and CDR2 SNEGSKA (reference sequence). With 6 bases clipped from V and 1 base from J, the junction kept 9 bases outside the gene matches. CDR3 sequence reads: CSAVGGDNSYEQYF. CDR3 DNA sequence: TGCAGTGCGGTGGGAGGGGATAATTCCTACGAGCAGTACTTC.

V gene TRBV19 combines with J gene TRBJ1-6; unclear D gene. V gave up 5 bases and J gave up 13 bases, with 15 bases separating them. The CDR3 spans 13 residues. Germline V gene lookup returns CDR1 LNHDA and CDR2 SQIVND (reference sequence). CDR3 sequence reads: CASSLVMHTPLHF. Written as DNA, the CDR3 is TGTGCCAGTAGTCTCGTCATGCATACGCCCCTCCACTTT.

This clonotype has just a few counts. The chain joins TRBV5-1 to TRBJ2-1, with 8 positions matching TRBD1. This CDR3 has 15 amino acids. CDR1 is SGHRS, CDR2 YFSETQ, per germline. Trimming at V came to 0 bases and at J to 7 bases, leaving 6 bases not matched to a gene. This CDR3 is CASSLAPGGSNEQFF. The CDR3 coding sequence is TGCGCCAGCAGCTTGGCGCCAGGGGGCTCGAATGAGCAGTTCTTC. Full variable domain (outside the CDR3, taken from reference TRBV5-1 and TRBJ2-1): KAGVTQTPRYLIKTRGQQVTLSCSPISGHRSVSWYQQTPGQGLQFLFEYFSETQRNKGNFPGRFSGRQFSNSRSEMNVSTLELGDSALYLCASSLAPGGSNEQFFGPGTRLTVL.

This clonotype was recorded many times. This chain connects TRBV5-1 to TRBJ2-7; a weak D match, TRBD2 (5 bases). The CDR3 runs 13 residues. Trimming cost V 7 bases and J 1 base, with 12 bases left between them. CDR1 and CDR2 from the germline V gene are SGHRS and YFSETQ. The CDR3 DNA follows: TGCGCCAGCGCCACTAGTCAGTCCTACGAGCAGTACTTC. Its translation: CASATSQSYEQYF.

The chain is built from TRBV7-2 and TRBJ1-6; perhaps TRBD1 as D (6 bases). Trimming removed 5 bases from V and 11 bases from J, with 22 bases in between. CDR1 is SGHTA and CDR2 is FQGNSA in the germline V gene. CDR3 length: 16 residues. This CDR3 reads CASSRSPTQGGTPLHF. CDR3 in DNA: TGTGCCAGCAGCCGTAGCCCCACACAGGGTGGGACACCCCTCCACTTT.

This clonotype was picked up many times. The rearrangement links TRBV4-3 to TRBJ2-1; D uncertain. The length of the CDR3 is 17 residues. CDR1 LGHNA and CDR2 YSLEER come from the germline V gene. V dropped 0 bases and J dropped 8 bases, with 20 bases sitting between them. CDR3 protein: CASSQDGSSDGGDEQFF. The CDR3 region has the DNA TGCGCCAGCAGCCAAGACGGCAGCTCCGACGGTGGCGATGAGCAGTTCTTC.

In its sample, this clonotype was seen a few times. In nucleotides, the CDR3 is TGCAGTGCGGTGGGACAGGTCGGCTACACCTTC. It encodes CSAVGQVGYTF. The chain has TRBV20-1 and TRBJ1-2, with 8 bases matching TRBD1. Germline V gene data show CDR1 as DFQATT and CDR2 as SNEGSKA (reference sequence). This CDR3 has 11 residues. The V and J ends lost 6 bases and 8 bases, in that order; junction bases with no gene match: 5.